The 26 T cell receptor beta chains presented below share a single source sample, sequenced in a study of shared clonotypes between healthy human individuals (dated by TCRdb to the early 2020s). The library relied on the immunoSEQ multiplex PCR assay. Imported from immuneACCESS, the table was reduced by TCRdb to in-frame sequences with V and J called. These copies leave out some clones; in studies compared against another copy, an unresolved V gene accounts for under half, and the cause of the remainder is not known. The sample table shows 2 million to 2.5 million clones, and roughly 95% are seen once. The ten largest account for 0.85% to 1.2% of the sample. For the CD8 naive samples, CD45RO-negative cells were positively selected for CCR7, yielding a CD45RA+CCR7+ population from which TemRA cells were excluded. Sequenced material: naive CD8+ T cells sorted from blood. The intended sense of this specimen's cell subset or site label: CD45RA+CCR7+. The receptors come from a man younger than 35 in good health.

CDR3 sequence reads: CASSSEAGVGMNTEAFF. The CDR3 coding sequence is TGTGCCAGCAGCTCAGAGGCCGGCGTGGGGATGAACACTGAAGCTTTCTTT. The V gene is TRBV9, the J gene TRBJ1-1; D unclear. The V gene's germline CDR1 is SGDLS and CDR2 YYNGEE. V was cut by 4 bases and J by 0 bases, with 19 bases left in between. The CDR3 sequence is 17 residues long.

This chain connects TRBV10-3 to TRBJ1-1; perhaps TRBD1 as D (5 bases). CDR1 ENHRY and CDR2 SYGVKD come from the germline V gene. The CDR3 spans 14 residues. Trimming removed 2 bases from V and 6 bases from J, with 13 bases in between. This CDR3 reads CAISEAGSYAEAFF. DNA for the CDR3: TGTGCCATCAGTGAGGCAGGGTCCTACGCTGAAGCTTTCTTT.

Concerning this clone: The sample contains more than one DNA sequence encoding this CDR3. The chain has TRBV6-6 and TRBJ2-7; 9 bases fit TRBD2. The CDR3 runs 15 residues. Germline assignment: CDR1 MNHNY and CDR2 SVGAGI (reference sequence). The junction had 4 bases not matched to a gene; V was cut back by 2 bases and J by 2 bases. The CDR3 nucleotides are TGTGCCAGCAGTTACATGACTAGCGGCCCCTACGAGCAGTACTTC. Its protein is CASSYMTSGPYEQYF.

The chain combines TRBV12-5 with TRBJ1-1; 7 positions match TRBD1. This CDR3 spans 17 amino acids. Per germline, CDR1 LGHNT and CDR2 FRNRAP. The V segment lost 3 bases and the J segment 0 bases; nucleotides outside the gene matches: 10. The CDR3 bases are TGTGCTAGTGGTTTCAACAGGGGTTCGGAAATGAACACTGAAGCTTTCTTT. This codes for CASGFNRGSEMNTEAFF.

This chain connects TRBV5-6 to TRBJ1-1; no clear D gene. This CDR3 region has 14 residues. Germline assignment: CDR1 SGHDT and CDR2 YYEEEE. Trimming shortened V by 4 bases and J by 0 bases, and 10 bases separated the two germline ends. This CDR3 is CASSPPPVNTEAFF. In DNA form, the CDR3 reads TGTGCCAGCAGCCCTCCCCCAGTGAACACTGAAGCTTTCTTT.

The chain uses TRBV27 and TRBJ2-3, with TRBD1 identical over 10 bases. The CDR3 spans 16 residues. V gave up 5 bases and J gave up 6 bases; unmatched junction bases: 11. Looked up from germline, CDR1 is MNHEY and CDR2 is SMNVEV (reference sequence). CDR3 nucleotides: TGTGCCAGCAGTCCCTGGGACAGGGGTCCCTCGGATACGCAGTATTTT. This sequence encodes CASSPWDRGPSDTQYF.

DNA for the CDR3: TGTGCCAGCAGTGAATTCCCCGGAGGATACCCAGGTGGGGAGCAGTACTTC. Encoded protein: CASSEFPGGYPGGEQYF. The chain recombines TRBV25-1 with TRBJ2-7; D is possibly TRBD2 (5 bases). Germline CDR1 reads MGHDK; CDR2 reads SYGVNS. This CDR3 region has 17 residues. V gave up 1 base and J gave up 7 bases, with 23 bases separating them.

CDR3 residues: CASSPAGLAFGETQYF. CDR3 bases: TGCGCCAGCAGCCCCGCTGGGCTAGCATTCGGTGAGACCCAGTACTTC. This chain links TRBV5-1 with TRBJ2-5, with D maybe TRBD2 (5 bases). Trimming took 4 bases from V and 5 from J, leaving 21 bases between them. This CDR3 region has 16 residues. CDR1 and CDR2 from the germline V gene are SGHRS and YFSETQ.

The rearrangement uses TRBV7-9 and TRBJ1-4, with D tentatively TRBD1 (5 bases). CDR3 size: 14 residues. V gave up 4 bases and J gave up 3 bases, with 9 bases separating them. Per germline, CDR1 SEHNR and CDR2 FQNEAQ (reference sequence). The CDR3 nucleotides are TGTGCCAGCAGCTCAGAGACAGCTAATGAAAAACTGTTTTTT. The encoded protein is CASSSETANEKLFF.

V usage is TRBV5-4 and J usage is TRBJ2-7; 12 nucleotides match TRBD2. CDR1 and CDR2 from the germline V gene are SGHNT and YYREEE (reference sequence). This CDR3 spans 18 amino acids. V shed 4 bases and J 1 base; nucleotides not matched to a gene: 12. CDR3 residues: CASSPGGLAGGWSYEQYF. CDR3 bases: TGTGCCAGCAGCCCCGGTGGGCTAGCGGGAGGGTGGTCCTACGAGCAGTACTTC.

Turning to this clone: Different DNA sequences within this sample yield the same CDR3. This chain joins TRBV28 and TRBJ2-3, with D possibly being TRBD1 (6 bases). The germline V gene encodes CDR1 MDHEN and CDR2 SYDVKM. The CDR3 spans 14 residues. V lost 3 bases, J lost 2 bases, and 9 bases lay in between. CDR3 bases: TGTGCCAGCAGTTTTGGGGGCAACACAGATACGCAGTATTTT. Translating it yields CASSFGGNTDTQYF.

Remarks on this clone: Other DNA sequences within the sample encode an identical CDR3. This chain connects TRBV6-5 to TRBJ1-5, with TRBD1 matching 9 bases. Germline V CDR1 and CDR2: MNHEY, SVGAGI. Trimming took 6 bases from V and 1 from J; bases not matched to a gene: 1. This CDR3 contains 14 residues. Here the CDR3 DNA reads TGTGCCAGCAGCGGGACAGGGAGCAATCAGCCCCAGCATTTT. Translation gives CASSGTGSNQPQHF.

V gene TRBV18 combines with J gene TRBJ1-2, with TRBD1 matching 12 bases. This CDR3 has 17 residues. Germline V gene lookup returns CDR1 KGHSH and CDR2 LQKENI. V was clipped by 5 bases and J by 4 bases; unmatched bases: 11. The CDR3 is CASSASGTGGDVYGYTF. DNA of the CDR3: TGTGCCAGCTCAGCCTCCGGGACAGGGGGCGACGTCTATGGCTACACCTTC.

V usage is TRBV9 and J usage is TRBJ2-3; D gene unclear. The length of the CDR3 is 13 residues. The germline V gene encodes CDR1 SGDLS and CDR2 YYNGEE. Trimming shortened V by 4 bases and J by 6 bases, and 12 bases separated the two germline ends. In DNA form, the CDR3 reads TGTGCCAGCAGCCCCGAGGCGCGGGATACGCAGTATTTT. It codes for CASSPEARDTQYF.

The chain carries TRBV27 and TRBJ1-5, with D unresolved. The CDR3 extends over 14 amino acids. Germline CDR1 MNHEY, CDR2 SMNVEV (reference sequence). V lost 7 bases to trimming and J lost 2 bases, with 12 bases between them. For the CDR3, the DNA is TGTGCCAGCACCATGATGTACGGCAATCAGCCCCAGCATTTT. Its translation is CASTMMYGNQPQHF.

Comments on this clone: The same CDR3 arises from other DNA sequences in this sample as well. The chain is built from TRBV6-5 and TRBJ2-7, with TRBD2 matching over 8 bases. With 8 bases clipped from V and 5 bases from J, the junction kept 5 bases outside the gene matches. The CDR3 totals 12 residues. Germline V gene data show CDR1 as MNHEY and CDR2 as SVGAGI. The chain's CDR3 is CASRRGVHEQYF. CDR3 DNA sequence: TGTGCCAGCCGGCGGGGGGTCCACGAGCAGTACTTC.

J is TRBJ2-7 and V is TRBV10-2; no definite D call. The V end was cut by 3 bases, the J end by 3 bases, with 6 bases between. The CDR3 contains 12 residues. The germline CDR1 and CDR2 sequences are WSHSY and SAAADI. As DNA, the CDR3 is TGCGCCAGCAGTGATGAAGTCTACGAGCAGTACTTC. This translates into CASSDEVYEQYF.

The gene calls are TRBV27 and TRBJ2-7; D is uncertain. The length of the CDR3 is 13 residues. V was shortened by 4 bases and J by 1 base, with 8 bases between the two germline ends. CDR1 and CDR2 from the germline V gene are MNHEY and SMNVEV (reference sequence). The CDR3 bases are TGTGCCAGCAGTTCCTCGGTATCCTACGAGCAGTACTTC. Translation gives CASSSSVSYEQYF.

The chain couples TRBV19 to TRBJ1-1, with 9 bases fitting TRBD1. Germline-derived CDR1 and CDR2 are LNHDA and SQIVND (reference sequence). The ends lost 5 bases at V and 1 base at J; junction bases unmatched: 5. CDR3 length: 15 amino acids. CDR3 sequence (DNA): TGTGCCAGTAGTCCCGACAGGGGGTGGAACACTGAAGCTTTCTTT. It translates to CASSPDRGWNTEAFF.

J is TRBJ2-1 and V is TRBV19, with 13 bases lining up with TRBD2. This CDR3 has 16 amino acids. Unmatched junction bases numbered 9, after V lost 4 bases and J lost 9 bases. CDR1 and CDR2 (germline): LNHDA, SQIVND (reference sequence). This CDR3 reads CASSTKTSGRIPEQFF. The DNA of the CDR3 is TGTGCCAGTAGTACCAAGACTAGCGGGAGGATCCCTGAGCAGTTCTTC. Variable domain in full (rest from reference TRBV19 and TRBJ2-1): DGGITQSPKYLFRKEGQNVTLSCEQNLNHDAMYWYRQDPGQGLRLIYYSQIVNDFQKGDIAEGYSVSREKKESFPLTVTSAQKNPTAFYLCASSTKTSGRIPEQFFGPGTRLTVL.

V usage is TRBV4-1 and J usage is TRBJ2-7; weak D call: TRBD2 (5 bases). Looked up from germline, CDR1 is MGHRA and CDR2 is YSYEKL. Trimming shortened V by 0 bases and J by 7 bases, and 22 bases separated the two germline ends. The CDR3 is made up of 17 amino acids. The CDR3 nucleotides are TGCGCCAGCAGCCAAGAGAGTGAGGGAAGCCGAGTCGATGAGCAGTACTTC. It yields the protein CASSQESEGSRVDEQYF.

This clone appeared a single time. The chain uses TRBV9 and TRBJ2-1, with 9 bases identical to TRBD2. J was trimmed by 2 bases and V by 6 bases; bases with no gene match: 6. The CDR3 length is 15 residues. From germline, CDR1 is SGDLS and CDR2 YYNGEE. The CDR3 reads CASTIGGGAYNEQFF. The CDR3 DNA reads as TGTGCCAGCACCATCGGCGGGGGGGCCTACAATGAGCAGTTCTTC.

V usage is TRBV11-2 and J usage is TRBJ2-5; D gene ambiguous. The CDR3 is made up of 15 amino acids. Trimming took 3 bases from V and 5 from J, leaving 16 bases between them. Looked up from germline, CDR1 is SGHAT and CDR2 is FQNNGV. The CDR3 loop reads CASSFFDPGIETQYF. In DNA form, the CDR3 reads TGTGCCAGCAGCTTTTTCGATCCTGGAATTGAGACCCAGTACTTC.

This rearrangement joins TRBV2 to TRBJ1-1; the match to TRBD1 covers 7 bases. J was trimmed by 8 bases and V by 3 bases; bases with no gene match: 15. CDR1 is SNHLY and CDR2 is FYNNEI in the germline V gene. The CDR3 has 16 amino acids. The CDR3 loop reads CASSELPRGRDGEAFF. The CDR3 nucleotides are TGTGCCAGCAGTGAGCTACCGAGGGGGCGCGATGGCGAAGCTTTCTTT.

The DNA for the CDR3 is TGTGCCAGCAGTCCCCGGACACTGAATGAAGCTTTCTTT. It is translated as CASSPRTLNEAFF. This chain joins TRBV27 and TRBJ1-1, with D perhaps matching TRBD1 (5 bases). Looked up from germline, CDR1 is MNHEY and CDR2 is SMNVEV (reference sequence). V was pared by 5 bases and J by 7 bases, with 14 bases between. This CDR3 region has 13 residues.

The chain recombines TRBV30 with TRBJ1-2; tentative D call: TRBD1 (6 bases). Germline values: CDR1 GTSNPN, CDR2 SVGIG (reference sequence). The CDR3 runs 17 residues. Trimming cost V 0 bases and J 1 base, with 18 bases left between them. The CDR3 coding sequence is TGTGCCTGGAGTGTGGAAACAGGGTCGGAACTTAACTATGGCTACACCTTC. This translates into CAWSVETGSELNYGYTF.